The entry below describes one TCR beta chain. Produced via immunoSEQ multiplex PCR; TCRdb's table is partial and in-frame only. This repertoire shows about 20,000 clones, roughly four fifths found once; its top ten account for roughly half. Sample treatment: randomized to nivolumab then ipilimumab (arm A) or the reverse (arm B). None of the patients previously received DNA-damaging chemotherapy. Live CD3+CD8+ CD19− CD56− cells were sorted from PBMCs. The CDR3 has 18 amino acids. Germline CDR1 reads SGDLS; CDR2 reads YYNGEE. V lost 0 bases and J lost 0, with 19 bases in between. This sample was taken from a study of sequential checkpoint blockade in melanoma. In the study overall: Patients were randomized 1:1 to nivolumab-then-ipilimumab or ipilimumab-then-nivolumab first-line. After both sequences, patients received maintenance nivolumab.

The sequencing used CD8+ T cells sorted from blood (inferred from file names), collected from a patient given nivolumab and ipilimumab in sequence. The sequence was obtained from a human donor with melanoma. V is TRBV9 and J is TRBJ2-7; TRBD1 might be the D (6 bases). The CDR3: CASSVGFGTLESSYEQYF. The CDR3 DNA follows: TGTGCCAGCAGCGTAGGTTTCGGGACACTCGAAAGCTCCTACGAGCAGTACTTC.